The 30 T cell receptor beta chains presented below share a single source sample, sequenced in a study of T cell repertoires in cytomegalovirus infection. TCRdb reprocessed the reads with MiXCR, giving one entry per CDR3 protein. The table has under 150,000 distinct CDR3 sequences, 8% to 9% seen once; the top ten hold roughly a tenth. Sample: PBMCs. All receptors derive from a human donor in good health (CMV status not recorded). Some clones in this sample may be carry-over from other donors' samples.

The V call is TRBV9, the J call TRBJ2-3; D is possibly TRBD1 or TRBD2 (6 bases each). Trimming took off 9 bases at V and 6 bases at J, with 20 bases between the two ends. Germline values: CDR1 SGDLS, CDR2 YYNGEE. The CDR3 extends over 14 amino acids. CDR3 sequence reads: CATQPRGEWDTQYF. In DNA, the CDR3 is TGTGCCACTCAACCGAGGGGGGAGTGGGATACGCAGTATTTT. Combining the CDR3 with reference TRBV9 and TRBJ2-3 gives the whole variable domain DSGVTQTPKHLITATGQRVTLRCSPRSGDLSVYWYQQSLDQGLQFLIQYYNGEERAKGNILERFSAQQFPDLHSELNLSSLELGDSALYFCATQPRGEWDTQYFGPGTRLTVL.

This clonotype was seen only a few times. The chain has TRBV7-9 and TRBJ1-1; D remains unclear. Germline V gene sequence: CDR1 SEHNR, CDR2 FQNEAQ (reference sequence). This CDR3 spans 12 amino acids. V lost 7 bases to trimming and J lost 2 bases, with 8 bases between them. CDR3: CASKEQNTEAFF. The CDR3 nucleotides read TGTGCCAGCAAGGAACAAAACACTGAAGCTTTCTTT. The entire variable domain, with the rest obtained from reference TRBV7-9 and TRBJ1-1, is as follows: DTGVSQNPRHKITKRGQNVTFRCDPISEHNRLYWYRQTLGQGPEFLTYFQNEAQLEKSRLLSDRFSAERPKGSFSTLEIQRTEQGDSAMYLCASKEQNTEAFFGQGTRLTVV.

This rearrangement joins TRBV28 to TRBJ1-5; tentative D call: TRBD1 (5 bases). Trimming shortened V by 7 bases and J by 1 base, and 17 bases separated the two germline ends. The germline gives CDR1 MDHEN, CDR2 SYDVKM. The CDR3 contains 16 residues. The DNA for the CDR3 is TGTGCCAGCAATAACGCCGGGACGGGGAGCAATCAGCCCCAGCATTTT. This sequence encodes CASNNAGTGSNQPQHF. The variable domain in full, with the rest retrieved from reference TRBV28 and TRBJ1-5, is DVKVTQSSRYLVKRTGEKVFLECVQDMDHENMFWYRQDPGLGLRLIYFSYDVKMKEKGDIPEGYSVSREKKERFSLILESASTNQTSMYLCASNNAGTGSNQPQHFGDGTRLSIL.

The rearrangement joins TRBV5-5 to TRBJ2-5, with TRBD2 identical over 10 bases. The CDR3 length is 15 residues. Germline loops: CDR1 SGHKS, CDR2 YYEKEE (reference sequence). V was pared by 0 bases and J by 5 bases, with 4 bases of the junction left unmatched. The CDR3: CASSLELAGDETQYF. The CDR3 bases are TGTGCCAGCAGCTTGGAGCTAGCGGGGGACGAGACCCAGTACTTC.

This clonotype came up many times. V usage is TRBV12-5 and J usage is TRBJ2-5; maybe TRBD2 (6 bases). V lost 5 bases and J 4 bases, leaving 17 bases between the germline ends. Germline V gene lookup returns CDR1 LGHNT and CDR2 FRNRAP. The CDR3 totals 15 residues. CDR3 coding DNA: TGTGCTAGTGGTCCTCCCTCGGGGGTTAGAGAGACCCAGTACTTC. Encoded protein: CASGPPSGVRETQYF.

This clonotype appeared many times. The chain couples TRBV11-2 to TRBJ2-3; D may match TRBD1 or TRBD2 (5 bases each). The CDR3 is 15 amino acids. The germline V gene encodes CDR1 SGHAT and CDR2 FQNNGV. Trimming left V 5 bases short and J 6 bases short, with 18 bases between. The CDR3 reads CASSPGSAWRDTQYF. CDR3 sequence (DNA): TGTGCCAGCAGCCCAGGGTCAGCGTGGAGGGATACGCAGTATTTT.

Turning to this clonotype: A junction end diverges from the germline sequence, so it may reflect a read error. The chain carries TRBV11-2 and TRBJ2-5; weak D call: TRBD2 (6 bases). The germline gives CDR1 SGHAT, CDR2 FQNNGV. The CDR3 loop spans 14 amino acids. The CDR3 reads CANSHYSGPEAQYF. CDR3 nucleotide sequence: TGTGCCAACAGCCATTATAGCGGTCCAGAGGCCCAGTACTTC.

This clonotype showed up many times. The chain couples TRBV7-2 to TRBJ1-2; maybe TRBD1 (5 bases). Germline V gives CDR1 SGHTA, CDR2 FQGNSA. The CDR3 is 15 residues long. V gave up 1 base and J gave up 0 bases, with 9 bases separating them. The CDR3 DNA reads as TGTGCCAGCAGCTTAGGGGACGGTGCTAACTATGGCTACACCTTC. It translates to CASSLGDGANYGYTF.

This chain joins TRBV7-3 and TRBJ2-1; either TRBD1 or TRBD2 may fit D (6 bases each). Germline loops: CDR1 SGHTA, CDR2 FQGTGA. The CDR3 has 15 amino acids. Trimming stripped 1 base from V and 2 bases from J, with 9 bases between. The DNA for the CDR3 is TGTGCCAGCAGCTTAAGGGGGGCCGCCTACAATGAGCAGTTCTTC. As protein: CASSLRGAAYNEQFF.

This clonotype appeared many times. V and J are TRBV27 and TRBJ1-1; D unresolved. The CDR3 totals 13 residues. V lost 1 base and J lost 2, with 5 bases in between. Looked up from germline, CDR1 is MNHEY and CDR2 is SMNVEV (reference sequence). The CDR3 nucleotides are TGTGCCAGCAGTTTATATGGAAACACTGAAGCTTTCTTT. This codes for CASSLYGNTEAFF.

This clonotype is a singleton in its sample. The chain joins TRBV2 to TRBJ1-1; the match to TRBD1 covers 7 bases. Losses at the gene ends were 7 bases for V and 5 bases for J; bases not matched to a gene: 4. Germline assignment: CDR1 SNHLY and CDR2 FYNNEI. CDR3 length equals 12 residues. As DNA, the CDR3 is TGTGCCAGCACAGGGGGAGGGACTGAAGCTTTCTTT. It is translated as CASTGGGTEAFF.

The table lists this clonotype with many counts. The rearrangement uses TRBV12-5 and TRBJ1-1, with D maybe TRBD1 (5 bases). The CDR3 is made up of 14 amino acids. The germline V gene encodes CDR1 LGHNT and CDR2 FRNRAP. Trimming took off 0 bases at V and 3 bases at J, with 8 bases between the two ends. The chain's CDR3 is CASGLVGRDTEAFF. CDR3 DNA sequence: TGTGCTAGTGGTTTGGTGGGGCGCGACACTGAAGCTTTCTTT.

The table lists this clonotype with many counts. The rearrangement links TRBV15 to TRBJ2-5, with D unresolved. Germline values: CDR1 LNHNV, CDR2 YYDKDF (reference sequence). The CDR3 is made up of 15 amino acids. The germline V and J ends were trimmed by 4 bases and 1 base, with 13 bases remaining between them. The CDR3 is CATSTNPVGQETQYF. The CDR3 nucleotides are TGTGCCACCAGCACGAACCCGGTGGGCCAAGAGACCCAGTACTTC.

This clonotype was seen at least ten times. This chain links TRBV19 with TRBJ2-2, with a weak D call TRBD1 (6 bases). This CDR3 comprises 14 residues. Germline assignment: CDR1 LNHDA and CDR2 SQIVND (reference sequence). V lost 7 bases and J 1 base, leaving 10 bases between the germline ends. This CDR3 is CASTETGNTGELFF. In DNA, the CDR3 is TGTGCCAGTACGGAGACAGGGAACACCGGGGAGCTGTTTTTT.

This clonotype was seen a handful of times. The chain links TRBV20-1 to TRBJ2-7; D gene ambiguous. The CDR3 sequence is 13 residues long. Germline assignment: CDR1 DFQATT and CDR2 SNEGSKA (reference sequence). Between the trimmed V and J ends, which lost 6 bases and 0 bases, there was a span of 12 bases. This CDR3 reads CSAYQANSYEQYF. The DNA for the CDR3 is TGCAGTGCGTACCAGGCGAACTCCTACGAGCAGTACTTC.

This chain connects TRBV6-8 to TRBJ2-3; possible D gene TRBD1, 6 bases. The CDR3 covers 14 residues. V gave up 6 bases and J gave up 2 bases, with 12 bases separating them. CDR1 and CDR2 from the germline V gene are MNHGY and SAAAGT. CDR3 DNA: TGTGCCAGCAGACTGGACAGTTCCACAGATACGCAGTATTTT. Translated, it gives CASRLDSSTDTQYF.

This clonotype was recorded many times. This sequence joins TRBV7-2 and TRBJ1-3, with D perhaps matching TRBD1 (5 bases). Trimming shortened V by 5 bases and J by 4 bases, and 9 bases separated the two germline ends. CDR1 and CDR2 from the germline V gene are SGHTA and FQGNSA. The CDR3 covers 13 residues. CDR3 bases: TGTGCCAGCAGCACTCGACAGGGAAACACCATATATTTT. This sequence encodes CASSTRQGNTIYF.

CDR3 nucleotide sequence: TGTGCTAGTGGCTCCTCTGGAAACACCATATATTTT. Translated, it gives CASGSSGNTIYF. The chain carries TRBV12-5 and TRBJ1-3; no definite D call. CDR1 and CDR2 from the germline V gene are LGHNT and FRNRAP. V gave up 6 bases and J gave up 0 bases, with 3 bases separating them. The CDR3 contains 12 residues.

This clonotype was recorded a few times. This sequence joins TRBV28 and TRBJ2-5; 13 nucleotides match TRBD2. The CDR3 has 20 residues. Germline-derived CDR1 and CDR2 are MDHEN and SYDVKM. J was trimmed by 5 bases and V by 5 bases; bases with no gene match: 20. This chain's CDR3 is CASSGRMGLAGKAYRETQYF. The CDR3 DNA reads TGTGCCAGCAGTGGCCGTATGGGACTAGCGGGGAAGGCGTACAGGGAGACCCAGTACTTC. The full variable domain, rest sourced from reference TRBV28 and TRBJ2-5, is DVKVTQSSRYLVKRTGEKVFLECVQDMDHENMFWYRQDPGLGLRLIYFSYDVKMKEKGDIPEGYSVSREKKERFSLILESASTNQTSMYLCASSGRMGLAGKAYRETQYFGPGTRLLVL.

This clonotype has just a few counts. The rearrangement uses TRBV9 and TRBJ2-2; no firm D call. There are 13 residues in the CDR3. Germline CDR1 SGDLS, CDR2 YYNGEE. V lost 7 bases and J lost 0, with 7 bases in between. CDR3 sequence: CASSPSNTGELFF. DNA for the CDR3: TGTGCCAGCTCCCCGTCGAACACCGGGGAGCTGTTTTTT.

As regards this clonotype: Its ends do not fully match the called genes, so a read error is possible. The rearrangement links TRBV2 to TRBJ2-7, with D perhaps TRBD1 (6 bases). The CDR3 extends over 13 amino acids. The germline V gene has CDR1 SNHLY and CDR2 FYNNEI. CDR3 sequence: CGSSSGQLYEQYF. The CDR3 DNA follows: TGTGGCAGCAGTTCCGGACAGCTCTACGAGCAGTACTTC.

In its sample, this clonotype was seen a few times. This chain uses TRBV2 with TRBJ1-5; no clear D. Deletions cut 3 bases from V and 5 bases from J, with 11 bases between. Germline assignment: CDR1 SNHLY and CDR2 FYNNEI. This CDR3 has 14 residues. The CDR3 sequence: CASSDTYMYQPQHF. CDR3 DNA sequence: TGTGCCAGCAGTGACACCTACATGTATCAGCCCCAGCATTTT. Based on the CDR3 plus reference TRBV2 and TRBJ1-5, the full variable domain is EPEVTQTPSHQVTQMGQEVILRCVPISNHLYFYWYRQILGQKVEFLVSFYNNEISEKSEIFDDQFSVERPDGSNFTLKIRSTKLEDSAMYFCASSDTYMYQPQHFGDGTRLSIL.

The rearrangement links TRBV2 to TRBJ1-2; D may be TRBD1 (6 bases). Trimming removed 5 bases from V and 4 bases from J, with 14 bases in between. Germline CDR1 is SNHLY and CDR2 is FYNNEI. The CDR3 totals 14 residues. As DNA, the CDR3 is TGTGCCAGCAGTTTAGGGGGGCCTAGCTATGGCTACACCTTC. This sequence encodes CASSLGGPSYGYTF. Supplemented by reference TRBV2 and TRBJ1-2, the full variable domain reads EPEVTQTPSHQVTQMGQEVILRCVPISNHLYFYWYRQILGQKVEFLVSFYNNEISEKSEIFDDQFSVERPDGSNFTLKIRSTKLEDSAMYFCASSLGGPSYGYTFGSGTRLTVV.

There are many counts of this clonotype. The chain joins TRBV11-2 to TRBJ2-1; D is perhaps TRBD1 (6 bases). V lost 1 base and J lost 4, with 11 bases in between. The CDR3 sequence is 15 residues long. Germline CDR1 reads SGHAT; CDR2 reads FQNNGV. CDR3 residues: CASSLGGPIYNEQFF. The CDR3 DNA sequence: TGTGCCAGCAGCTTAGGGGGGCCGATATACAATGAGCAGTTCTTC.

This clonotype was observed a few times. The chain has TRBV29-1 and TRBJ1-1; D is unresolved. The CDR3 is 12 residues long. Per germline, CDR1 SQVTM and CDR2 ANQGSEA. Trimming took 7 bases from V and 7 from J, leaving 16 bases between them. The CDR3 sequence: CSALHGTLEAFF. CDR3 nucleotides: TGCAGCGCCCTACACGGAACACTTGAAGCTTTCTTT.

This clonotype was seen ten or more times. J is TRBJ1-2 and V is TRBV25-1; 12 bases align to TRBD1. The CDR3 has 17 residues. CDR1 and CDR2 (germline): MGHDK, SYGVNS. The V gene end was trimmed by 8 bases and the J gene end by 3 bases; junction bases not matched to a gene: 13. Written as DNA, the CDR3 is TGTGCCAGCCGGCCTACGGGACAGGGGGCGAAGGACTATGGCTACACCTTC. Translation: CASRPTGQGAKDYGYTF.

This clonotype was seen repeatedly, ten times or more. The V call is TRBV2, the J call TRBJ1-4; possible D gene TRBD1, 5 bases. V was shortened by 4 bases and J by 13 bases, with 10 bases between the two germline ends. This CDR3 is 11 amino acids long. Germline V gene data show CDR1 as SNHLY and CDR2 as FYNNEI. CDR3 DNA: TGTGCCAGCAGTGCGGGGCTTAGACTGTTTTTT. Translated: CASSAGLRLFF.

This clonotype was seen many times. The V gene is TRBV7-9, the J gene TRBJ2-1; tentatively, D is TRBD1 or TRBD2 (5 bases each). Germline V gene sequence: CDR1 SEHNR, CDR2 FQNEAQ (reference sequence). The CDR3 has 14 amino acids. Trimming removed 0 bases from V and 7 bases from J, with 10 bases in between. Written as DNA, the CDR3 is TGTGCCAGCAGCTTAGCGGGACCTTCAAATGAGCAGTTCTTC. Residues: CASSLAGPSNEQFF.

The CDR3 spells CSAGLGGHYGYTF. DNA of the CDR3: TGCAGTGCGGGACTCGGGGGGCACTATGGCTACACCTTC. The chain recombines TRBV20-1 with TRBJ1-2, with TRBD1 as a possible D gene (6 bases). The CDR3 extends over 13 amino acids. V was cut by 6 bases and J by 3 bases, with 14 bases left in between. Germline-derived CDR1 and CDR2 are DFQATT and SNEGSKA (reference sequence).

This chain connects TRBV29-1 to TRBJ2-3; no definite D call. The CDR3 consists of 12 residues. Germline V gene sequence: CDR1 SQVTM, CDR2 ANQGSEA. The germline V and J ends were trimmed by 0 bases and 4 bases, with 5 bases remaining between them. The CDR3 DNA sequence: TGCAGCGTTGAAGAGACACCAGATACGCAGTATTTT. It yields the protein CSVEETPDTQYF.